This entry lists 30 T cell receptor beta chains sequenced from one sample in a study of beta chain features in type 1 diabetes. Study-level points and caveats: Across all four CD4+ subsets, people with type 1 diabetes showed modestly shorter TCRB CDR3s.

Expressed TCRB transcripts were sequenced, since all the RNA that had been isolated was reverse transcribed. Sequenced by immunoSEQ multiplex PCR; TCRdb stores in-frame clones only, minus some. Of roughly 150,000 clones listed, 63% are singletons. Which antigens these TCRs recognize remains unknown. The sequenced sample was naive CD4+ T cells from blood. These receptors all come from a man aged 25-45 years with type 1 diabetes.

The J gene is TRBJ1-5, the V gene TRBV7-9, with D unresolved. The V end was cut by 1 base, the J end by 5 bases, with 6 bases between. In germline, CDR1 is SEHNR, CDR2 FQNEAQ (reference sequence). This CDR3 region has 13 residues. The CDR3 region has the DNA TGTGCCAGCAGCTTAGGTGCGGATCAGCCCCAGCATTTT. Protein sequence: CASSLGADQPQHF.

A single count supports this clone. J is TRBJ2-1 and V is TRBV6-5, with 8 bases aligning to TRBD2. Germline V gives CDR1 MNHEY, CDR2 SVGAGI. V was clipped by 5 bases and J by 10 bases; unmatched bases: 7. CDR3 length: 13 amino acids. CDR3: CASSGYGGAEQFF. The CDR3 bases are TGTGCCAGCAGTGGGTACGGGGGGGCCGAGCAGTTCTTC.

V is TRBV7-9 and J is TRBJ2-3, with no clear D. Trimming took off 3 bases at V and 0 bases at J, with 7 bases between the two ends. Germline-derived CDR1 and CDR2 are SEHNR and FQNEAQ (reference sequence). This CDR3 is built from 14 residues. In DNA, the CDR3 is TGTGCCAGCAGCTTTGTACAAAGCACAGATACGCAGTATTTT. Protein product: CASSFVQSTDTQYF.

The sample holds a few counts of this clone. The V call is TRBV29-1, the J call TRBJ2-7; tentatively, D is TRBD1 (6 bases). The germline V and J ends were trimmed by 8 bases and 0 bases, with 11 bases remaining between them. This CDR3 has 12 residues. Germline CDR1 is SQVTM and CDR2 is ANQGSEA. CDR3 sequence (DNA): TGCAGCTACCGGGACAACTCCTACGAGCAGTACTTC. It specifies CSYRDNSYEQYF.

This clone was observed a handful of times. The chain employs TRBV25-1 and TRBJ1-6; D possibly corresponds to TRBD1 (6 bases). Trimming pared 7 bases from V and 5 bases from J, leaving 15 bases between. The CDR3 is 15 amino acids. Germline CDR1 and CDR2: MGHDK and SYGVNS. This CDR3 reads CASNTRAGDNSPLHF. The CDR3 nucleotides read TGTGCCAGCAACACCCGGGCAGGGGATAATTCACCCCTCCACTTT. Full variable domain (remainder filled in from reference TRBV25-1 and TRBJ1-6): EADIYQTPRYLVIGTGKKITLECSQTMGHDKMYWYQQDPGMELHLIHYSYGVNSTEKGDLSSESTVSRIRTEHFPLTLESARPSHTSQYLCASNTRAGDNSPLHFGNGTRLTVT.

The CDR3 bases are TGTGCCAGCAGCTTACAGGTGGGCAGCACAGATACGCAGTATTTT. It is translated as CASSLQVGSTDTQYF. The rearrangement joins TRBV7-2 to TRBJ2-3; D not resolved. V gave up 2 bases and J gave up 0 bases, with 9 bases separating them. The CDR3 is 15 residues long. Germline-derived CDR1 and CDR2 are SGHTA and FQGNSA.

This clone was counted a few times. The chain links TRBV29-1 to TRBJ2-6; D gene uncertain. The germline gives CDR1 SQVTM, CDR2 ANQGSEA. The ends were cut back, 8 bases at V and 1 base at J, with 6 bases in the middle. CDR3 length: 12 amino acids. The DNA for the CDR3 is TGCAGCCCCCCTTCTGGGGCCAACGTCCTGACTTTC. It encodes CSPPSGANVLTF.

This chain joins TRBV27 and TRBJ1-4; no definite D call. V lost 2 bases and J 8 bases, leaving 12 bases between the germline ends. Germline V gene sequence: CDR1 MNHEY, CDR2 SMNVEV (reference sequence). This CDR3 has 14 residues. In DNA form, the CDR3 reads TGTGCCAGCAGTTTAGCAGGCCTTGGAGAAAAACTGTTTTTT. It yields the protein CASSLAGLGEKLFF.

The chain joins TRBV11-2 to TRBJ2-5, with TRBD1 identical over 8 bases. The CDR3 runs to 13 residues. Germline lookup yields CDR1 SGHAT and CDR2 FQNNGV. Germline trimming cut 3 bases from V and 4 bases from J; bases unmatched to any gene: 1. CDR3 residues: CASSFQGAETQYF. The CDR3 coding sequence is TGTGCCAGCAGCTTTCAGGGGGCAGAGACCCAGTACTTC.

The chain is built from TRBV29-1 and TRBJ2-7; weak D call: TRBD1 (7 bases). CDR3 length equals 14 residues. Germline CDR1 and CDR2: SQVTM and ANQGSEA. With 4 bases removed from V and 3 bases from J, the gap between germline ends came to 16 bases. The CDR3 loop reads CSVGAGGGVYEQYF. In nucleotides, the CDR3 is TGCAGCGTTGGGGCCGGAGGGGGCGTCTACGAGCAGTACTTC.

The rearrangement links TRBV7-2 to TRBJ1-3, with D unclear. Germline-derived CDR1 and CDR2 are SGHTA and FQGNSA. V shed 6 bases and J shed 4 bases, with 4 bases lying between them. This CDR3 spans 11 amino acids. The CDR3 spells CASSIGNTIYF. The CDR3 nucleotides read TGTGCCAGCAGTATAGGAAACACCATATATTTT.

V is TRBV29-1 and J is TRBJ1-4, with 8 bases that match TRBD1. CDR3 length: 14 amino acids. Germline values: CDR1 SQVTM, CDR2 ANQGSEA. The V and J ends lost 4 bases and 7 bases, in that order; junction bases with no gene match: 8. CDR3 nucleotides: TGCAGCGTTGTAACTCAGGGGGCTCCTGAAAAACTGTTTTTT. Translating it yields CSVVTQGAPEKLFF.

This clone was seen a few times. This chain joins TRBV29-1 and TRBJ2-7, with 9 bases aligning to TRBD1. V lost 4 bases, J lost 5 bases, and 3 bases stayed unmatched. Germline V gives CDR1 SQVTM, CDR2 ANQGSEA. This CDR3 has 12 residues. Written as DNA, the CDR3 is TGCAGCGTTGTGGGACAGGGAAACGAGCAGTACTTC. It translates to CSVVGQGNEQYF.

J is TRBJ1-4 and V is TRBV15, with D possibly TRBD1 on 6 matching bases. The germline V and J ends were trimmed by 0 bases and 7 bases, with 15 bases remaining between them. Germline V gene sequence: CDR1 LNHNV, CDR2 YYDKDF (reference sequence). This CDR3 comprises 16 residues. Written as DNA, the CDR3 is TGTGCCACCAGCAGAGATTTGCGGACAGACCCTGAAAAACTGTTTTTT. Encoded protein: CATSRDLRTDPEKLFF.

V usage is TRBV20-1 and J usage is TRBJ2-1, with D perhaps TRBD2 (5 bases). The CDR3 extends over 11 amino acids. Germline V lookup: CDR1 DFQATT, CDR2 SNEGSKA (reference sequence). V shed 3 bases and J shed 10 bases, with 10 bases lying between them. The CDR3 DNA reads TGCAGTGCTAGGGAGGACCGAGAGCAGTTCTTC. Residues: CSAREDREQFF.

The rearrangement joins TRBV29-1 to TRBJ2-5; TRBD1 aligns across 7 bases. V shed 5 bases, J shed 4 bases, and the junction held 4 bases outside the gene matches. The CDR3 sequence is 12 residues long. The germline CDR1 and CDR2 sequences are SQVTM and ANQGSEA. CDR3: CSVRSGGETQYF. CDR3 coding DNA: TGCAGCGTTAGGTCAGGGGGAGAGACCCAGTACTTC. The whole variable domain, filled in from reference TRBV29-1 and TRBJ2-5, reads SAVISQKPSRDICQRGTSLTIQCQVDSQVTMMFWYRQQPGQSLTLIATANQGSEATYESGFVIDKFPISRPNLTFSTLTVSNMSPEDSSIYLCSVRSGGETQYFGPGTRLLVL.

The CDR3 DNA sequence: TGCGCCAGCAGCCAAGGGCTTTACCGACAGTTATTTTCACCCCTCCACTTT. It encodes CASSQGLYRQLFSPLHF. V and J are TRBV4-3 and TRBJ1-6, with D perhaps TRBD1 (5 bases). V lost 1 base, J lost 9 bases, and 19 bases lay in between. The CDR3 is 17 amino acids. Looked up from germline, CDR1 is LGHNA and CDR2 is YSLEER.

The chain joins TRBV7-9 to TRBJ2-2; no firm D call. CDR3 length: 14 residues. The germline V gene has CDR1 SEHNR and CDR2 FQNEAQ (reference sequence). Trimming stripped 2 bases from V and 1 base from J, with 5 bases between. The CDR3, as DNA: TGTGCCAGCAGCTTAACCGGGAACACCGGGGAGCTGTTTTTT. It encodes CASSLTGNTGELFF.

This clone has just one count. The CDR3 is CASSLQDGGINEQFF. Written as DNA, the CDR3 is TGCGCCAGCAGCTTGCAGGACGGAGGGATCAATGAGCAGTTCTTC. V and J are TRBV5-1 and TRBJ2-1; the D gene is possibly TRBD2 (6 bases). Trimming took off 1 base at V and 6 bases at J, with 14 bases between the two ends. CDR1 and CDR2 from the germline V gene are SGHRS and YFSETQ. This CDR3 spans 15 amino acids.

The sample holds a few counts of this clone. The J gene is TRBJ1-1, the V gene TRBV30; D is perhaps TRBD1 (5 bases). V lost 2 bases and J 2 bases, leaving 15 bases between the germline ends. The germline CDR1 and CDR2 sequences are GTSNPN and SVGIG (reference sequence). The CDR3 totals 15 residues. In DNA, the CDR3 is TGTGCCTGGAGTTTCTCCGGGACGCCAAACACTGAAGCTTTCTTT. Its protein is CAWSFSGTPNTEAFF.

The CDR3 coding sequence is TGTGCCAGCAGTCAAAGTCTGGCCCAAGAGACCCAGTACTTC. Its protein product is CASSQSLAQETQYF. The chain recombines TRBV28 with TRBJ2-5; D gene ambiguous. The germline CDR1 and CDR2 sequences are MDHEN and SYDVKM. V lost 5 bases to trimming and J lost 1 base, with 11 bases between them. The CDR3 runs 14 residues. Looking up the rest from reference TRBV28 and TRBJ2-5 gives the full variable domain: DVKVTQSSRYLVKRTGEKVFLECVQDMDHENMFWYRQDPGLGLRLIYFSYDVKMKEKGDIPEGYSVSREKKERFSLILESASTNQTSMYLCASSQSLAQETQYFGPGTRLLVL.

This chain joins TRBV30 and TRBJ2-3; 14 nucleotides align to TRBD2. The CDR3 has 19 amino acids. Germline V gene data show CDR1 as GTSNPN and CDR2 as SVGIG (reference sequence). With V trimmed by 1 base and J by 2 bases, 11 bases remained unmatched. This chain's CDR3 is CAWSASRTSGGTNTDTQYF. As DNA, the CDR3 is TGTGCCTGGAGTGCCTCCCGGACTAGCGGGGGGACTAACACAGATACGCAGTATTTT. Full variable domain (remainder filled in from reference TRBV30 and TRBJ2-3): SQTIHQWPATLVQPVGSPLSLECTVEGTSNPNLYWYRQAAGRGLQLLFYSVGIGQISSEVPQNLSASRPQDRQFILSSKKLLLSDSGFYLCAWSASRTSGGTNTDTQYFGPGTRLTVL.

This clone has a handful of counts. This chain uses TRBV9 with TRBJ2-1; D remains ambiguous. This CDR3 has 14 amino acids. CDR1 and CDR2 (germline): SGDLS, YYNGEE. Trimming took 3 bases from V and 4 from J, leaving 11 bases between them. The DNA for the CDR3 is TGTGCCAGCAGCGACCCATCTTATTACAATGAGCAGTTCTTC. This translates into CASSDPSYYNEQFF.

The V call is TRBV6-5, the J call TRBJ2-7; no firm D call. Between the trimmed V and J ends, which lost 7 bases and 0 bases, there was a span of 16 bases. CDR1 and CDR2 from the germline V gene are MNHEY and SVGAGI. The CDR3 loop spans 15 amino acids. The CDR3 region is CASNPRPPSSYEQYF. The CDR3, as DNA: TGTGCCAGCAATCCTCGACCGCCGAGCTCCTACGAGCAGTACTTC.

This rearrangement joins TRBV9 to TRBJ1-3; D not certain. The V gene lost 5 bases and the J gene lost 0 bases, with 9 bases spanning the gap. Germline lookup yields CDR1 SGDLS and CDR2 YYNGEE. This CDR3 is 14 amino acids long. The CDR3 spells CASRAGSSGNTIYF. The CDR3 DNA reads TGTGCCAGCAGGGCGGGCAGCTCTGGAAACACCATATATTTT. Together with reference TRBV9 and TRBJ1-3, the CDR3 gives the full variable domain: DSGVTQTPKHLITATGQRVTLRCSPRSGDLSVYWYQQSLDQGLQFLIQYYNGEERAKGNILERFSAQQFPDLHSELNLSSLELGDSALYFCASRAGSSGNTIYFGEGSWLTVV.

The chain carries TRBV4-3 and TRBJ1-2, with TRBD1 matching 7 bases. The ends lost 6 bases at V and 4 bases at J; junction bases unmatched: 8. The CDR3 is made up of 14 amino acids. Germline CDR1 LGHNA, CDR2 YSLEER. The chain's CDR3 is CASSRLGQPYGYTF. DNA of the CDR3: TGCGCCAGCAGTCGATTGGGACAGCCCTATGGCTACACCTTC.

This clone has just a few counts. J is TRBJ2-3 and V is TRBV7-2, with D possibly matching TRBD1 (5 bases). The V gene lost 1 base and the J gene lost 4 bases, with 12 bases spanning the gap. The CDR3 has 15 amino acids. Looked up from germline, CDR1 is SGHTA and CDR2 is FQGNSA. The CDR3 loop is CASSLGTVGADTQYF. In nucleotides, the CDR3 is TGTGCCAGCAGCTTAGGGACGGTAGGGGCAGATACGCAGTATTTT.

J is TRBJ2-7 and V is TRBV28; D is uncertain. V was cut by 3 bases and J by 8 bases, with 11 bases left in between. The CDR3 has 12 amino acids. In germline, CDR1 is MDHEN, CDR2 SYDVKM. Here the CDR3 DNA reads TGTGCCAGCAGTTTTATGTCCGACAAGCAGTACTTC. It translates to CASSFMSDKQYF.

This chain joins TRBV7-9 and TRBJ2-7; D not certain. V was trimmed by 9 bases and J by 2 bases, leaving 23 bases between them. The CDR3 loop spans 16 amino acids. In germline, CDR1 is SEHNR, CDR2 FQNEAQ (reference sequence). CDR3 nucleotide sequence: TGTGCCAGTGGCCGTGTCGGGCAGGTAGGCGCCTACGAGCAGTACTTC. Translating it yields CASGRVGQVGAYEQYF.

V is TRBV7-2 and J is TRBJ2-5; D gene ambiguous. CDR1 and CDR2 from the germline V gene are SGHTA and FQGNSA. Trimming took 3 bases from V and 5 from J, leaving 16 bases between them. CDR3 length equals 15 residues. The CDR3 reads CASSFDGGRWETQYF. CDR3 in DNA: TGTGCCAGCAGCTTCGACGGCGGCAGATGGGAGACCCAGTACTTC.